This TCR beta chain was found in a study of CD8+ T cells in alopecia areata. RNA was isolated and reverse transcribed to cDNA, the sequencing template. The repertoire was sequenced with immunoSEQ multiplex PCR; TCRdb's copy has only in-frame clones and lacks some. The sample lists about 98,000 clones; under 45% were seen once. The V end lost 4 bases, the J end lost 0 bases, and 10 bases lay between the germline ends. From germline, CDR1 is SGHRS and CDR2 YFSETQ. The CDR3 has 14 residues. This chain uses TRBV5-1 with TRBJ1-1; D is possibly TRBD1 (6 bases). This sequence was found in a human donor with alopecia areata. Sequencing used CD4+ T cells sorted from blood. CDR3 nucleotides: TGCGCCAGCAGCCCAGGGACATTGAACACTGAAGCTTTCTTT. Encoded protein: CASSPGTLNTEAFF.